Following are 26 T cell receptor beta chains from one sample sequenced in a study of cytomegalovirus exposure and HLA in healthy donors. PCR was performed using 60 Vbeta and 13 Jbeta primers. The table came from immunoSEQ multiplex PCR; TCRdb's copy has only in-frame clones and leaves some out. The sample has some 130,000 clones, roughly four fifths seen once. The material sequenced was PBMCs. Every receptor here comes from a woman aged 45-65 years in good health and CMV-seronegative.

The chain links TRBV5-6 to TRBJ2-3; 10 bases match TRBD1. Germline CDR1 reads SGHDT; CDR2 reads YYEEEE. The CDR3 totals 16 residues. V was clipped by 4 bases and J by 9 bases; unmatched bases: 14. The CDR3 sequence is CASSRAGTGESVTQYF. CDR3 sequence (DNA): TGTGCCAGCAGCCGCGCAGGGACAGGGGAATCAGTGACGCAGTATTTT.

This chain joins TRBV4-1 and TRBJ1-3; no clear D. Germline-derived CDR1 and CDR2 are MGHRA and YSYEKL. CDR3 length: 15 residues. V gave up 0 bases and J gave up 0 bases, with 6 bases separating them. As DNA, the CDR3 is TGCGCCAGCAGCCAAGATGTTAGCTCTGGAAACACCATATATTTT. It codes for CASSQDVSSGNTIYF.

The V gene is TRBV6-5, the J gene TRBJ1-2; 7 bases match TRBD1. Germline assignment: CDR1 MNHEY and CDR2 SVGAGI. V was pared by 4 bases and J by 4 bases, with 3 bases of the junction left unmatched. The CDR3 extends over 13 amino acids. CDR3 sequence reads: CASSLGQLYGYTF. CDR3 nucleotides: TGTGCCAGCAGTTTGGGACAGCTCTATGGCTACACCTTC.

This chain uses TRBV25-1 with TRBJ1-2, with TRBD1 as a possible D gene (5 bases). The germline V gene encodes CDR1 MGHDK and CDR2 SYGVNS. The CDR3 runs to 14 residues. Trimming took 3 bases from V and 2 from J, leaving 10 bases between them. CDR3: CASSDFDRNYGYTF. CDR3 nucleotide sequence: TGTGCCAGCAGTGACTTCGACAGAAACTATGGCTACACCTTC.

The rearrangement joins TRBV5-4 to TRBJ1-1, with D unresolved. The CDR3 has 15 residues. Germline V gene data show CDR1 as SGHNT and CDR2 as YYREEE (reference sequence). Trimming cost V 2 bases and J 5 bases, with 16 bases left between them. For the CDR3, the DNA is TGTGCCAGCAGCTTAGGCGGTTCCCGTAGAACTGAAGCTTTCTTT. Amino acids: CASSLGGSRRTEAFF.

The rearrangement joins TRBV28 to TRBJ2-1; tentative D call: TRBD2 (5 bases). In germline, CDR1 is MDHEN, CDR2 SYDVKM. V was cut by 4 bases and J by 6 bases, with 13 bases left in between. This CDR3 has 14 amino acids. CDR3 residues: CASSSGGGPNEQFF. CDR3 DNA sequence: TGTGCCAGCAGTTCGGGCGGAGGTCCCAATGAGCAGTTCTTC.

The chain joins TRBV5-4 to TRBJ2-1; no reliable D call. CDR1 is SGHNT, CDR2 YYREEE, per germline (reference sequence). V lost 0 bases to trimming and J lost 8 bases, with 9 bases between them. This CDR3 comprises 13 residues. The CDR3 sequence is CASSLVQFDEQFF. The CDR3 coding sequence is TGTGCCAGCAGCTTGGTCCAGTTCGATGAGCAGTTCTTC.

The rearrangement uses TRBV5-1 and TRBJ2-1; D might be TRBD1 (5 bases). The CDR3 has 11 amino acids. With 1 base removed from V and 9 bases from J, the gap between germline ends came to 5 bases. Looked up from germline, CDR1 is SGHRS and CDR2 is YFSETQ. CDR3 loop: CASSLQGEQFF. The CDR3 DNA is TGCGCCAGCAGCTTGCAGGGTGAGCAGTTCTTC.

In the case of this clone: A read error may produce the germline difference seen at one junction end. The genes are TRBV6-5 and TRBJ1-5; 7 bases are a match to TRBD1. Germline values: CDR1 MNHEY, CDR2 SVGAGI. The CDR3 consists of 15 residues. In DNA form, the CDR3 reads TGTGCCAGCAGTCCCGACAGGGAAAGAGGGCAGCCCCAGAATTTT. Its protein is CASSPDRERGQPQNF.

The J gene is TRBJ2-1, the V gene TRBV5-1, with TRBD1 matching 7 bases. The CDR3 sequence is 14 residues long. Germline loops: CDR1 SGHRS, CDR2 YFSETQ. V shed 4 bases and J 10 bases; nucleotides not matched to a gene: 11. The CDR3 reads CASSLGQARGEQFF. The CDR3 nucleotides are TGCGCCAGCAGCCTCGGACAGGCCAGGGGAGAGCAGTTCTTC.

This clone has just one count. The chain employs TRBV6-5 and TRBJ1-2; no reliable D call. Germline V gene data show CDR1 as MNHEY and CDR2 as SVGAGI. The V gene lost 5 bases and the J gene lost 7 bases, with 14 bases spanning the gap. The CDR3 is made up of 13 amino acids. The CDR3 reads CASSPAGRCGYTF. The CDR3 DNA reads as TGTGCCAGCAGTCCCGCGGGGAGGTGTGGCTACACCTTC.

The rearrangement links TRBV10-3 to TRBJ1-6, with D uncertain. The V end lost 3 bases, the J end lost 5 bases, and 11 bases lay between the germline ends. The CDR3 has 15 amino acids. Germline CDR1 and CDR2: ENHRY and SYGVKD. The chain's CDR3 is CAISDQQQNNSPLHF. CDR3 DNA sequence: TGTGCCATCAGTGACCAGCAACAGAATAATTCACCCCTCCACTTT.

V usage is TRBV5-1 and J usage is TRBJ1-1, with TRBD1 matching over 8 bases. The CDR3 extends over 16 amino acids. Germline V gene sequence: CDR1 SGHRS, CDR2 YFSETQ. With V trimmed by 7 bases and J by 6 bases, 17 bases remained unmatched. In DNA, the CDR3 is TGCGCCAGCGATCCACAGGGGGGCGCCAGTTTCGCTGAAGCTTTCTTT. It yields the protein CASDPQGGASFAEAFF.

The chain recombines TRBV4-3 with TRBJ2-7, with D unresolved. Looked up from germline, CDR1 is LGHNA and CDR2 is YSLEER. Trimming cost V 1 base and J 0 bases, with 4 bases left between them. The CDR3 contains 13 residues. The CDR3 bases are TGCGCCAGCAGCCAAGGGCCCTCCTACGAGCAGTACTTC. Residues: CASSQGPSYEQYF.

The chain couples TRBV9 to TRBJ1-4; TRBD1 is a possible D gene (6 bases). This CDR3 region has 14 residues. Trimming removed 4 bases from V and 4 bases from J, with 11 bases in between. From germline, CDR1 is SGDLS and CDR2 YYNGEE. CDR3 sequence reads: CASSYRDINEKLFF. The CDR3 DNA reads TGTGCCAGCAGCTACCGGGACATTAATGAAAAACTGTTTTTT.

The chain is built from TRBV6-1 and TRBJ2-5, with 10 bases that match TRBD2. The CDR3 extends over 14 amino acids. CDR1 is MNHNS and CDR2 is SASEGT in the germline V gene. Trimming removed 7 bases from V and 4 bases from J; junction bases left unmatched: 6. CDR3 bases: TGTGCCAGCAACCTTAGCGGGAGGACAGAGACCCAGTACTTC. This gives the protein CASNLSGRTETQYF.

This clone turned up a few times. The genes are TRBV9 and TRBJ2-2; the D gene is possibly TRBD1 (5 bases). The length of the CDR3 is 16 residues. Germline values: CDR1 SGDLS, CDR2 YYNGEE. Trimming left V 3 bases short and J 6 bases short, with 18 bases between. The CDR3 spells CASSAFFQGTAGELFF. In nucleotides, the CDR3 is TGTGCCAGCAGCGCTTTTTTTCAGGGTACAGCCGGGGAGCTGTTTTTT.

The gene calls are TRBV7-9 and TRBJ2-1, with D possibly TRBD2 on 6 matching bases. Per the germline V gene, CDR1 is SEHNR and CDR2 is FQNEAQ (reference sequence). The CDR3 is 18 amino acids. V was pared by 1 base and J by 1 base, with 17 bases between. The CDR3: CASSLDGEDLGSYNEQFF. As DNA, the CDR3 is TGTGCCAGCAGCTTAGACGGGGAGGACCTTGGATCCTACAATGAGCAGTTCTTC.

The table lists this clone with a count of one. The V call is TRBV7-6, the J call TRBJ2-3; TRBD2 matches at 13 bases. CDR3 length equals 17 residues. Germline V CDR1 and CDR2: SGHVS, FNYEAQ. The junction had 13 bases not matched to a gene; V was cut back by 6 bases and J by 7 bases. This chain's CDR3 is CASSPVPGTSGTNTQYF. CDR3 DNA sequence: TGTGCCAGCAGTCCCGTTCCCGGGACTAGCGGGACGAATACGCAGTATTTT.

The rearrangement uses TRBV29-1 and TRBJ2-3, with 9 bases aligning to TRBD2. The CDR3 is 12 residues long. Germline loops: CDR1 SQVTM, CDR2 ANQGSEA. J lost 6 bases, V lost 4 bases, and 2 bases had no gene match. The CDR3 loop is CSVGGRADTQYF. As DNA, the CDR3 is TGCAGCGTTGGCGGGAGGGCCGATACGCAGTATTTT.

The CDR3 nucleotides are TGTGCCAGTACCGAGGGTTTGCAGCCCCAGCATTTT. Amino acids: CASTEGLQPQHF. This rearrangement joins TRBV19 to TRBJ1-5, with unresolved D. CDR1 and CDR2 (germline): LNHDA, SQIVND (reference sequence). Trimming left V 7 bases short and J 7 bases short, with 11 bases between. The CDR3 totals 12 residues.

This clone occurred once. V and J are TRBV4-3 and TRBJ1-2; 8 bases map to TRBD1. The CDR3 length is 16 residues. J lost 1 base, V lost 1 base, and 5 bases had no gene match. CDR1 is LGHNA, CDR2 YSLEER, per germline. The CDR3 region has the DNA TGCGCCAGCAGCCAAGGGAGGACAGGGAGTAACTATGGCTACACCTTC. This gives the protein CASSQGRTGSNYGYTF.

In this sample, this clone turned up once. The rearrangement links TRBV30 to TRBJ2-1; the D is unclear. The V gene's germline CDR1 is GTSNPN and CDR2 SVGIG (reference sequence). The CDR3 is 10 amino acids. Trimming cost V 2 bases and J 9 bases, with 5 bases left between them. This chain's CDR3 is CAWSFREQFF. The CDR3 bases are TGTGCCTGGAGTTTCCGTGAGCAGTTCTTC. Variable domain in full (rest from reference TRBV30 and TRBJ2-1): SQTIHQWPATLVQPVGSPLSLECTVEGTSNPNLYWYRQAAGRGLQLLFYSVGIGQISSEVPQNLSASRPQDRQFILSSKKLLLSDSGFYLCAWSFREQFFGPGTRLTVL.

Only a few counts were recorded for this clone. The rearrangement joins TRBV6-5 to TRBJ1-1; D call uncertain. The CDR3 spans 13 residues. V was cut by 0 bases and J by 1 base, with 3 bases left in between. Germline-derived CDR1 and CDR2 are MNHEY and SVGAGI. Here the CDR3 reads CASSYSQNTEAFF. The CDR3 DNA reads TGTGCCAGCAGTTACTCTCAGAACACTGAAGCTTTCTTT.

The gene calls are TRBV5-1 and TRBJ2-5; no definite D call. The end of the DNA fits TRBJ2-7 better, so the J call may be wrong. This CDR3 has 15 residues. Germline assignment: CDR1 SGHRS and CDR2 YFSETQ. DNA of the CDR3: TGCGCCAGCAGCTTGGAAGATGCTAGAGTAAACGAGCAGTACTTC. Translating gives CASSLEDARVNEQYF.

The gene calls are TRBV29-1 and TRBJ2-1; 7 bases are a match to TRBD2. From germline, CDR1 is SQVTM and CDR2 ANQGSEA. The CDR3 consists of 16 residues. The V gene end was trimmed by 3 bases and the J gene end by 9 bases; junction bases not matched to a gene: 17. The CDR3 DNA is TGCAGCGTTGAGAGGTGGGGGGGGAGCGTCAGACCTGAGCAGTTCTTC. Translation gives CSVERWGGSVRPEQFF.